These 29 T cell receptor beta chains were sequenced from one sample in a study of preoperative IRX-2 immunotherapy in early breast cancer. The treatment denotes: preoperative locoregional IRX-2 cytokine immunotherapy. The protocol was immunoSEQ multiplex PCR, while the TCRdb copy is restricted to in-frame clones and leaves out a portion. The table records tens of thousands of clones, about 95% of them present only once. Sampling was performed from a patient treated with IRX-2 immunotherapy. The receptor set was obtained from a human donor with breast cancer.

The chain uses TRBV25-1 and TRBJ1-1; 7 bases match TRBD1. The length of the CDR3 is 16 residues. CDR1 and CDR2 (germline): MGHDK, SYGVNS. V dropped 1 base and J dropped 2; count of bases not matched to a gene: 7. In DNA form, the CDR3 reads TGTGCCAGCAGTGAATCCAGGGGGAGAGGAAACACTGAAGCTTTCTTT. This gives the protein CASSESRGRGNTEAFF.

CDR3 region: CASSEEDYGLGELFF. Written as DNA, the CDR3 is TGTGCCAGCAGTGAAGAGGACTATGGGCTCGGGGAGCTGTTTTTT. V and J are TRBV25-1 and TRBJ2-2; weak D call: TRBD2 (6 bases). CDR3 size: 15 residues. V lost 2 bases to trimming and J lost 7 bases, with 14 bases between them. The germline V gene has CDR1 MGHDK and CDR2 SYGVNS.

CDR3 sequence: CASSYVGQPSTGELFF. CDR3 in DNA: TGTGCCAGCAGTTACGTGGGACAGCCTAGCACCGGGGAGCTGTTTTTT. V and J are TRBV6-6 and TRBJ2-2, with 7 bases lining up with TRBD1. V dropped 2 bases and J dropped 4; count of bases not matched to a gene: 7. The germline gives CDR1 MNHNY, CDR2 SVGAGI (reference sequence). The CDR3 spans 16 residues.

V is TRBV11-2 and J is TRBJ2-1; D remains unclear. V was cut by 5 bases and J by 7 bases, with 6 bases left in between. The CDR3 has 11 amino acids. Germline V gene lookup returns CDR1 SGHAT and CDR2 FQNNGV. As DNA, the CDR3 is TGTGCCAGCAGCCCCGTAAATGAGCAGTTCTTC. Amino acid sequence: CASSPVNEQFF.

The chain combines TRBV7-9 with TRBJ2-1, with 12 nucleotides matching TRBD1. CDR3 length: 15 amino acids. Germline values: CDR1 SEHNR, CDR2 FQNEAQ (reference sequence). The trim removed 4 bases at V and 6 bases at J, leaving 4 bases unmatched. This CDR3 reads CASSSRDRGRNEQFF. CDR3 DNA sequence: TGTGCCAGCAGCTCAAGGGACAGGGGGCGCAATGAGCAGTTCTTC.

This sequence joins TRBV9 and TRBJ1-3; 7 bases line up with TRBD1. The CDR3 is made up of 16 amino acids. CDR1 and CDR2 from the germline V gene are SGDLS and YYNGEE. The junction had 7 bases not matched to a gene; V was cut back by 4 bases and J by 0 bases. The CDR3 DNA follows: TGTGCCAGCAGCATTTTCCAGGGGGGCTCTGGAAACACCATATATTTT. Translating gives CASSIFQGGSGNTIYF.

The chain is built from TRBV7-2 and TRBJ2-7, with 13 nucleotides matching TRBD2. V shed 4 bases, J shed 4 bases, and the junction held 1 base outside the gene matches. CDR1 SGHTA and CDR2 FQGNSA come from the germline V gene. There are 14 residues in the CDR3. The CDR3 protein is CASSWGLAGYEQYF. Written as DNA, the CDR3 is TGTGCCAGCAGCTGGGGACTAGCGGGATACGAGCAGTACTTC. Looking up the rest from reference TRBV7-2 and TRBJ2-7 gives the full variable domain: GAGVSQSPSNKVTEKGKDVELRCDPISGHTALYWYRQSLGQGLEFLIYFQGNSAPDKSGLPSDRFSAERTGGSVSTLTIQRTQQEDSAVYLCASSWGLAGYEQYFGPGTRLTVT.

This clone was picked up one time. The rearrangement joins TRBV6-5 to TRBJ2-7; 8 nucleotides match TRBD2. CDR1 and CDR2 from the germline V gene are MNHEY and SVGAGI. The CDR3 contains 13 residues. Germline trimming cut 8 bases from V and 3 bases from J; bases unmatched to any gene: 6. CDR3 in amino acids: CASAERGYYEQYF. CDR3 coding DNA: TGTGCCAGCGCGGAGCGGGGGTACTACGAGCAGTACTTC.

The V and J genes are TRBV27 and TRBJ2-2, with D possibly being TRBD2 (6 bases). The V end was cut by 6 bases, the J end by 0 bases, with 11 bases between. There are 15 residues in the CDR3. Per germline, CDR1 MNHEY and CDR2 SMNVEV (reference sequence). The CDR3 DNA reads TGTGCCAGCAGCCTCGGGACTCCGAACACCGGGGAGCTGTTTTTT. Amino acid sequence: CASSLGTPNTGELFF.

This chain joins TRBV5-1 and TRBJ1-4; D unclear. From germline, CDR1 is SGHRS and CDR2 YFSETQ. The CDR3 length is 14 residues. V lost 2 bases and J 0 bases, leaving 5 bases between the germline ends. CDR3 coding DNA: TGCGCCAGCAGCTTAACTACAACTAATGAAAAACTGTTTTTT. Protein product: CASSLTTTNEKLFF.

The chain employs TRBV6-6 and TRBJ2-2, with D possibly being TRBD2 (6 bases). CDR1 MNHNY and CDR2 SVGAGI come from the germline V gene (reference sequence). The V end was cut by 2 bases, the J end by 5 bases, with 12 bases between. This CDR3 region has 15 residues. CDR3 in amino acids: CASSYVRGNTGELFF. CDR3 sequence (DNA): TGTGCCAGCAGTTACGTGCGGGGAAATACCGGGGAGCTGTTTTTT.

The chain links TRBV7-9 to TRBJ1-6; no firm D call. The CDR3 sequence is 16 residues long. Germline lookup yields CDR1 SEHNR and CDR2 FQNEAQ (reference sequence). Trimming removed 1 base from V and 3 bases from J, with 10 bases in between. The CDR3 bases are TGTGCCAGCAGCTTAGGTGCGGGATTCTATAATTCACCCCTCCACTTT. Protein: CASSLGAGFYNSPLHF.

The chain has TRBV30 and TRBJ2-5; D is unresolved. The CDR3 is 13 residues long. Germline CDR1 and CDR2: GTSNPN and SVGIG (reference sequence). Trimming left V 6 bases short and J 6 bases short, with 17 bases between. The CDR3 DNA reads TGTGCCTGTCCTAAGGAGCCCCATCAGACCCAGTACTTC. It codes for CACPKEPHQTQYF.

The CDR3 DNA reads TGTGCCAGCTCACCGCCGGGACAGGGCCCATTTGGCTACACCTTC. Its protein product is CASSPPGQGPFGYTF. The chain carries TRBV18 and TRBJ1-2, with 9 bases lining up with TRBD1. CDR3 length: 15 residues. The germline V gene encodes CDR1 KGHSH and CDR2 LQKENI. The J segment lost 7 bases and the V segment lost 3 bases, leaving 9 bases of the junction unmatched. Complete variable domain (other parts from reference TRBV18 and TRBJ1-2): NAGVMQNPRHLVRRRGQEARLRCSPMKGHSHVYWYRQLPEEGLKFMVYLQKENIIDESGMPKERFSAEFPKEGPSILRIQQVVRGDSAAYFCASSPPGQGPFGYTFGSGTRLTVV.

The gene calls are TRBV4-2 and TRBJ2-3; maybe TRBD2 (6 bases). The CDR3 runs to 15 residues. Per germline, CDR1 LGHNA and CDR2 YNFKEQ. Trimming shortened V by 0 bases and J by 4 bases, and 11 bases separated the two germline ends. The CDR3 DNA sequence: TGTGCCAGCAGCCAAGATAATACGGGGGCAGATACGCAGTATTTT. This sequence encodes CASSQDNTGADTQYF.

Details on this clone: A read error may produce the germline difference seen at one junction end. The rearrangement uses TRBV7-2 and TRBJ1-3; 8 nucleotides line up with TRBD1. This CDR3 spans 15 amino acids. Germline-derived CDR1 and CDR2 are SGHTA and FQGNSA. The CDR3 sequence: CVSSLVPGGGNTIYF. CDR3 nucleotides: TGTGTCAGCAGCTTAGTTCCAGGGGGCGGAAACACCATATATTTT.

This clone was recorded once. CDR3 sequence: CASRKETQYF. The CDR3, as DNA: TGTGCCAGCAGAAAAGAGACCCAGTACTTC. The chain uses TRBV6-5 and TRBJ2-5; no clear D gene. Trimming cost V 6 bases and J 3 bases, with 2 bases left between them. Germline V gives CDR1 MNHEY, CDR2 SVGAGI. CDR3 length: 10 amino acids.

The V gene is TRBV5-1, the J gene TRBJ2-7; tentatively, D is TRBD1 (5 bases). V was pared by 2 bases and J by 3 bases, with 9 bases between. The CDR3 runs to 13 residues. The germline V gene has CDR1 SGHRS and CDR2 YFSETQ. Here the CDR3 DNA reads TGCGCCAGCAGCTTCGACAGAGTCTACGAGCAGTACTTC. Translating gives CASSFDRVYEQYF.

The sample holds one count of this clone. The chain employs TRBV6-6 and TRBJ1-5; D is ambiguous. The CDR3 spans 14 residues. Per the germline V gene, CDR1 is MNHNY and CDR2 is SVGAGI (reference sequence). Trimming pared 0 bases from V and 1 base from J, leaving 4 bases between. CDR3 nucleotide sequence: TGTGCCAGCAGTTACTCGAAAAGCAATCAGCCCCAGCATTTT. It translates to CASSYSKSNQPQHF.

The CDR3 sequence: CATQTGLVSNQPQHF. The CDR3 bases are TGTGCCACCCAGACAGGGCTCGTCAGCAATCAGCCCCAGCATTTT. This chain connects TRBV6-1 to TRBJ1-5; TRBD1 agrees at 7 bases. J was trimmed by 1 base and V by 10 bases; bases with no gene match: 10. This CDR3 has 15 residues. Germline CDR1 is MNHNS and CDR2 is SASEGT.

This chain connects TRBV7-9 to TRBJ2-1, with 16 bases aligning to TRBD2. The junction had 9 bases not matched to a gene; V was cut back by 5 bases and J by 5 bases. CDR3 length: 18 residues. From germline, CDR1 is SEHNR and CDR2 FQNEAQ (reference sequence). CDR3 nucleotide sequence: TGTGCCAGCAGCCGCGGGACTAGCGGGGGGGCCCTTGACAATGAGCAGTTCTTC. Protein product: CASSRGTSGGALDNEQFF.

This chain uses TRBV6-5 with TRBJ1-3; D may be TRBD1 (5 bases). Germline V gene sequence: CDR1 MNHEY, CDR2 SVGAGI. V was trimmed by 2 bases and J by 0 bases, leaving 5 bases between them. The CDR3 is made up of 14 amino acids. CDR3 bases: TGTGCCAGCAGTTACGGGGGCTCTGGAAACACCATATATTTT. It yields the protein CASSYGGSGNTIYF.

The CDR3 loop reads CASHPMTSGRNEQFF. The CDR3 DNA reads TGTGCCAGCCATCCCATGACTAGCGGGAGAAATGAGCAGTTCTTC. The chain carries TRBV6-5 and TRBJ2-1, with 12 positions matching TRBD2. Trimming cost V 8 bases and J 7 bases; bases outside gene matches: 9. The CDR3 has 15 residues. Germline values: CDR1 MNHEY, CDR2 SVGAGI.

The V gene is TRBV6-5, the J gene TRBJ1-5, with D perhaps TRBD1 (5 bases). V dropped 0 bases and J dropped 6 bases, with 12 bases sitting between them. The length of the CDR3 is 15 residues. Germline V gene sequence: CDR1 MNHEY, CDR2 SVGAGI. The CDR3 DNA reads as TGTGCCAGCAGTTACTCTGGGGCTTCTGGTCAGCCCCAGCATTTT. It specifies CASSYSGASGQPQHF.

This rearrangement joins TRBV11-3 to TRBJ2-7; possibly TRBD2 for D (7 bases). This CDR3 is 20 amino acids long. V was cut by 0 bases and J by 3 bases, with 27 bases left in between. From germline, CDR1 is SGHNT and CDR2 YENEEA. The CDR3 is CASSLDQIETEGGPLYEQYF. CDR3 coding DNA: TGTGCCAGCAGCTTAGATCAAATAGAGACCGAGGGGGGGCCACTCTACGAGCAGTACTTC. Based on the CDR3 plus reference TRBV11-3 and TRBJ2-7, the full variable domain is EAGVVQSPRYKIIEKKQPVAFWCNPISGHNTLYWYLQNLGQGPELLIRYENEEAVDDSQLPKDRFSAERLKGVDSTLKIQPAELGDSAVYLCASSLDQIETEGGPLYEQYFGPGTRLTVT.

V is TRBV13 and J is TRBJ1-1; the D is unclear. Trimming pared 4 bases from V and 10 bases from J, leaving 13 bases between. Germline assignment: CDR1 PRHDT and CDR2 FYEKMQ (reference sequence). CDR3 length: 12 amino acids. CDR3 sequence reads: CASSSNLLGAFF. CDR3 DNA: TGTGCCAGCAGCTCGAACCTGCTGGGAGCTTTCTTT.

The chain joins TRBV19 to TRBJ1-2; 7 bases are a match to TRBD1. V lost 6 bases to trimming and J lost 8 bases; unmatched junction nucleotides: 9. Germline loops: CDR1 LNHDA, CDR2 SQIVND (reference sequence). The CDR3 consists of 13 residues. CDR3 protein: CASRDTTGRGYTF. Written as DNA, the CDR3 is TGTGCCAGTAGAGATACGACAGGGCGAGGCTACACCTTC.

In nucleotides, the CDR3 is TGCGCCAGCAGCTTGGGGGGAAACACAGATACGCAGTATTTT. Translation: CASSLGGNTDTQYF. The chain carries TRBV5-1 and TRBJ2-3; D is uncertain. The CDR3 is 14 amino acids. The V gene's germline CDR1 is SGHRS and CDR2 YFSETQ. V lost 0 bases, J lost 2 bases, and 7 bases lay in between.

The chain has TRBV4-3 and TRBJ2-3, with D unresolved. CDR3 size: 16 residues. CDR1 LGHNA and CDR2 YSLEER come from the germline V gene. Trimming took 0 bases from V and 2 from J, leaving 12 bases between them. CDR3 DNA: TGCGCCAGCAGCCAAGATCGGTGGCGAAACACAGATACGCAGTATTTT. This codes for CASSQDRWRNTDTQYF.